Sequencing of this T cell receptor beta chain was carried out in a study of cytomegalovirus exposure and HLA in healthy donors (dated by TCRdb to the late 2010s). The study in broad terms: In an earlier analysis of 587 of the donors, 250 to 350 Gb of sequence data and 90 million to 120 million unique TCR beta sequences from 180 million or so T cells were reported. Around 320 gigabases of sequencing data and tens of millions of unique TCR sequences were included in an early release covering 500 to 750 HLA-typed donors. Of the roughly 430 genotyped donors, 65% to 90% fell in the genetic ancestry cluster associated with self-reported Caucasian donors. The aim of the study was to test whether cataloging public T cell receptors could identify signatures of past pathogen exposure. Using immunosequencing, the study profiled T cell repertoires from about 620 subjects and related those repertoires to cytomegalovirus serostatus. A separate validation cohort of about 110 different subjects was used in addition to the roughly 670-subject first cohort. High-throughput TCR immunosequencing, statistical association of individual TCRs with disease status, and machine learning were combined to predict cytomegalovirus infection status. To study patterns of TCR occurrence, a later analysis re-analyzed previously published TCR beta repertoires from several hundred donors and added high-resolution HLA genotyping. Rather than using new phenotypic data, the later analysis identified candidate immune exposures from TCR beta sequences and from how often those sequences occurred across donors. An earlier analysis of 587 of the donors applied high-throughput TCR beta sequencing to assess whether each TCR beta V gene segment acted as functional or pseudogenic. Donor age, sex, ethnicity and CMV serostatus were compiled together with the repertoire data. In a later genetic analysis, genome-wide SNP genotypes for about 55% of the roughly 700 donors were used, and that subset was treated as a discovery cohort. Every repertoire in the discovery cohort had been generated on one and the same sequencing platform. Class I and class II HLA loci were covered by the typing at four-digit resolution. Typing coverage differed by locus: A, B, C, DRB1 and DQB1 were typed in roughly 620-630 donors, DQA1 in 522, DPA1 in 600 to 610, and DPB1 in roughly 450. Five DR-DQ haplotypes were handled as single units for association and clustering, since linkage in the cohort was strong. Among roughly 400 genotyped donors of the cohort, an average of around 240,000 unique TCR beta nucleotide sequences was sequenced per donor, of which 15% to 20% were non-productive.

General conclusions and limits of the study: The classifier was reported to diagnose cytomegalovirus status with high specificity and sensitivity in both the original cohort and the validation cohort. According to a later genetic analysis, donors in an Asian-associated ancestry cluster had fewer N-insertions in productive TCRs than the approximately 650-donor mean. Because HLA typing was unavailable for some donors at each locus, only the typed subset was used in association tests. A later genetic analysis associated a missense DCLRE1C variant with V-gene and J-gene trimming of TCR beta chains, and an independent cohort replicated the association. While some public TCRs were present in many individuals, most TCR sequences turned up only very rarely across donors. In an earlier analysis of 500 to 650 of the donors, most TCR beta V segments appeared in productive rearrangements about 87% or about 30% of the time, broadly matching IMGT annotations. The sequencing pipeline was judged likely to have produced a cluster of highly shared sequence variants as a technical artifact. Immune exposure information for the cohort was limited to CMV serostatus. At a false discovery rate of 0.05, a later analysis linked under 20,000 TCR beta sequences to specific HLA alleles. Presence/absence analyses assumed roughly uniform sequencing depth across donors, an assumption that may not hold. The study gave a list of some 150 TCR beta chains associated with cytomegalovirus. When HLA alleles, especially DR and DQ, strongly co-occurred, TCR associations were difficult to assign to individual alleles. In a later analysis, several top co-occurrence clusters were reported to appear linked to parvovirus B19, influenza, CMV and Epstein-Barr virus. A few of the identified cytomegalovirus-associated TCR beta chains were confirmed in vitro to be specific for cytomegalovirus antigens. A further reported finding was that TCR beta sequences accurately predicted the HLA-A and HLA-B alleles for most subjects in the first cohort. In this cohort, only TCR beta chains were sequenced, and detectable features were limited by the absence of alpha or paired-chain data. Correlated functional status among segregating V segments might be attributable to linkage disequilibrium, but an unknown experimental factor could not be ruled out. Fewer than 20 rarely observed V segments, including chromosome 9 orphons, were excluded from the earlier analysis of about 600 of the donors because counts were too low. In a later analysis, HLA-associated TCR beta chains were found to be more clonally expanded and to have lower generation probabilities than equally common non-associated chains. The authors suggested that the approach could potentially be extended to other disease states and immunological phenotypes. According to a later analysis, TCR association rates differed among HLA loci, with DRB1 alleles showing the most associated TCRs and HLA-C alleles showing the fewest. According to a later analysis, most CMV-associated TCR beta chains appeared to be HLA-restricted, and the HLA associations seemed to be driven largely by CMV exposure.

This clone was observed a single time. The antigen it binds to is not known. No qualities accompany the bases; no much larger clone lies one base away. The cohort comprised 710 or so healthy bone marrow donors. Cohort members were all nominally healthy when sampled, although unrecorded immune exposures were likely present. The donor tested CMV seronegative and was one of the 352 seronegative cohort members. Every donor gave a peripheral blood sample, and the peripheral blood mononuclear cells from that sample were used for TCR beta sequencing. Genomic DNA was extracted from the blood cell samples with the Qiagen DNeasy Blood Extraction Kit. The method behind the library was the immunoSEQ multiplex PCR assay. The multiplex PCR relied on a mix of 60 forward primers for TCR Vbeta segments and 13 reverse primers for TCR Jbeta segments. The CDR3 region of rearranged TCR beta genes was amplified from genomic DNA with a multiplex PCR assay. On the Illumina HiSeq System, the amplified TCR beta libraries were sequenced as 87-base-pair reads. As for the authors' bioinformatics: Across the 670 or so repertoires, a later analysis counted about 81 million unique TCR beta chains, roughly 11 million of which were shared by at least two donors. To remove PCR and sequencing errors, raw reads were error-corrected and collapsed into unique sequences using a nearest-neighbor algorithm that merged closely related sequences. CDR3 sequences were aligned to IMGT reference sequences to assign V, D and J gene segments. For a sequence to be retained, a match of at least six nucleotides to both a V gene segment and a J gene segment was required. A rearrangement counted as productive if the CDR3 had no stop codons and remained in frame with V and J, and every other rearrangement counted as non-productive. CDR3 was defined by IMGT convention, running from the second conserved V-encoded cysteine to the conserved J-encoded phenylalanine. In an earlier analysis of around 640 of the donors, sequences lacking an unambiguous match to a single V gene segment were excluded. In an earlier analysis of some 590 of the donors, a V segment was called functional when productive rearrangements were above 56.7%, and segregating when the standard deviation between donors exceeded 5%. A statistical classification framework was developed to diagnose cytomegalovirus status using the catalog of TCR beta chain sequences. V and J gene assignment, in a later analysis, came from comparing TCR nucleotide sequences with IMGT/GENE-DB human TR gene sequences. In a later analysis, CDR3 sequences and most-parsimonious VDJ recombination scenarios were assigned using the TCRdist pipeline. In a later analysis, each TCR beta chain was defined by its CDR3 amino acid sequence together with its V-gene family, and reads without a unique V-gene family were excluded. As a way to deal with suspected cross-contamination and a sequencing artifact, a later analysis dropped 450 to 600 nucleotide sequences that were highly shared and had low generation probability. In a later analysis, a clonal expansion index for each public chain was calculated from normalized within-repertoire ranks of inferred template counts. Generation probabilities in a later analysis came from a VDJ recombination model fitted to out-of-frame rearrangements, and those results were checked against IGoR. Hypergeometric tests were used in a later analysis to score TCR-TCR, TCR-HLA and TCR-CMV co-occurrence, with a repertoire-size bias correction applied to the TCR pairs. False discovery rates were estimated in a later analysis by permuting HLA or CMV assignments 20 times. In a later analysis, co-occurring TCRs were grouped with DBSCAN, and TCRdist sequence similarity was added when clustering was performed within HLA-allele-positive subsets. Repertoires with fewer than 30,000 or more than 120,000 public chains were left out of co-occurrence clustering, as were five repertoires with anomalous nucleotide sharing. TCRdb carries this immuneACCESS record with in-frame sequences only. Its versions omit some clonotypes, under half of them owing to an unresolved V gene in the studies checked, with the rest unexplained. V and J calls and clone size are those listed in that table; D and trimming were worked out from the DNA. A total of around 180,000 clones appear in this sample, about 88% of them only once. The top ten clonotypes cover 1.5% to 2% of the sample.

The sequence came from a young woman in good health and CMV-seronegative. Sequencing input: PBMCs.

The bases are TGTGCCAGCAGCGCTCCGGGACTAGTCTACGAGCAGTACTTC. Translated, it reads CASSAPGLVYEQYF. This sequence uses TRBV11-3 and TRBJ2-7; 8 middle bases align to TRBD2. The germline V end is reduced by 5 bases and the J end by 3 bases; junction bases left unmatched: 6. Including cysteine and phenylalanine, the CDR3 has 14 amino acids. Only the CDR3 DNA is retained, 42 bases long and in frame from the first base. From a lookup of the germline V gene, CDR1 and CDR2 are SGHNT and YENEEA.